The TCR beta chain described here comes from a study of cytomegalovirus exposure and HLA in healthy donors. Study-level points and caveats: Relative to equally common others, HLA-associated TCR beta chains showed greater clonal expansion in a later analysis.

Concerning this clone: Antigen unknown.

The CDR3 loop spans 14 amino acids. The germline V gene has CDR1 SNHLY and CDR2 FYNNEI. The ends were cut back, 1 base at V and 4 bases at J, with 8 bases in the middle. Amplification used 60 Vbeta primers and 13 Jbeta primers. Clones were sequenced by immunoSEQ multiplex PCR, and TCRdb holds only the in-frame ones, with some missing. The repertoire holds some 150,000 clones, around 70% seen once, with approximately 2.1% in the top ten. This sequence originates from a man aged 35 to 55 in good health and CMV-seronegative. This sequence joins TRBV2 and TRBJ1-5, with D maybe TRBD1 (6 bases). Sequencing was performed on PBMCs. In DNA, the CDR3 is TGTGCCAGCAGTGAAGACAGGGTGAATCAGCCCCAGCATTTT. Translation gives CASSEDRVNQPQHF.